This T cell receptor beta chain is from a study of shared clonotypes between healthy human individuals. About the study: Serving as donors were a couple of women and a few men, whose ages spanned 18 to 49.

CD4+ cells yielded CD45RA+ naive and CD45RA-negative memory subsets. The study ran the assay at deep level. The protocol was immunoSEQ multiplex PCR, while the TCRdb copy is restricted to in-frame clones and leaves out a portion. This table has around 2.3 million clones, approximately 96% appearing once. CDR1 KGHSH and CDR2 LQKENI come from the germline V gene. The CDR3 loop spans 15 amino acids. The J segment lost 2 bases and the V segment lost 6 bases, leaving 8 bases of the junction unmatched. Input material: naive CD4+ T cells sorted from blood. Indicated subset: CD45RA+ positively selected. The clonotype comes from a man aged 18 to 29 in good health. The chain joins TRBV18 to TRBJ1-2; 8 nucleotides align to TRBD1. The CDR3, as DNA: TGTGCCAGCTCGGAAGGGACAGGCGGAAACTATGGCTACACCTTC. It yields the protein CASSEGTGGNYGYTF.